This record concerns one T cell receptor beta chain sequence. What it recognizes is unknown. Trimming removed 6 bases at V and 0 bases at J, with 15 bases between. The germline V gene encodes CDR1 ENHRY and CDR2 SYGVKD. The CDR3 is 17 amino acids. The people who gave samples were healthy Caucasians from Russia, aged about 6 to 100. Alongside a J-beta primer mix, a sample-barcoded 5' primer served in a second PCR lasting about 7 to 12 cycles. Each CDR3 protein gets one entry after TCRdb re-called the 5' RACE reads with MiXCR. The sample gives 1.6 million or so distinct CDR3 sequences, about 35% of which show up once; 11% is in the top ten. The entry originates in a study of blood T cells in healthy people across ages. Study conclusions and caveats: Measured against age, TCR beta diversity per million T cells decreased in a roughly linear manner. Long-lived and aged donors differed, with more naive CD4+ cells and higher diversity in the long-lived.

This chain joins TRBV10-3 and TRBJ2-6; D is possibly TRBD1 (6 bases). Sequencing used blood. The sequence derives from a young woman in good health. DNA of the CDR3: TGTGCCATCAGCTCGACAGGTCGAAGCTCTGGGGCCAACGTCCTGACTTTC. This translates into CAISSTGRSSGANVLTF.